This paragraph reports one T cell receptor beta chain. The data are from a study of blood T cell repertoires in COVID-19. In the study overall: The United States, Italy and Spain provided the acute and convalescent COVID-19 samples. PBMCs, B-cell-depleted T cells, or T cells provided the cDNA or gDNA that made up the material.

Trimming removed 3 bases from V and 5 bases from J, with 13 bases in between. There are 15 residues in the CDR3. Germline loops: CDR1 KGHDR, CDR2 SFDVKD. Study processing details: For nucleated cells, counts were estimated from reference gene primer amplification. Profiling relied on immunoSEQ multiplex PCR, and the TCRdb table lists in-frame clones only, not all of them. For V, J and clone size, that table is used; D and trimming come from the DNA. The sample consists of tens of thousands of clones, approximately 86% of them appearing once. The specimen sequenced was peripheral blood. The receptor was derived from a woman aged 55-70 years with acute or convalescent COVID-19. The genes are TRBV24-1 and TRBJ2-1, with a tentative D call TRBD1 (6 bases). CDR3 sequence (DNA): TGTGCCACCAGTGATAGGTCCCAGGGGCACAATGAGCAGTTCTTC. It yields the protein CATSDRSQGHNEQFF.